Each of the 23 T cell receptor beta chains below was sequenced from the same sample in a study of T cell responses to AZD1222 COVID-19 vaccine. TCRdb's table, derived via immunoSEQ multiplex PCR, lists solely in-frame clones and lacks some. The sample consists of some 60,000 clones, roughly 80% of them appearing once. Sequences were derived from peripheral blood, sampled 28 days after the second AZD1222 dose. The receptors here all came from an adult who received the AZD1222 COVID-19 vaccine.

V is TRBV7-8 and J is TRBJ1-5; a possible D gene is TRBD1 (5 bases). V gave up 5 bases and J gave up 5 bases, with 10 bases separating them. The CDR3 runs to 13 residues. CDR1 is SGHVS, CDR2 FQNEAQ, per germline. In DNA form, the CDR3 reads TGTGCCAGCAGCCCGGGGGAGGATCAGCCCCAGCATTTT. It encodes CASSPGEDQPQHF.

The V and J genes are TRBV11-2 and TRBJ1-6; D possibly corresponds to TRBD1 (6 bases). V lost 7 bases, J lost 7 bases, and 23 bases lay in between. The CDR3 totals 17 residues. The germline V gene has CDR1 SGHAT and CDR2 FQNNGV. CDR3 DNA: TGTGCCAGCAACGATGGAGTGAGGGGGACGGGAAATTCACCCCTCCACTTT. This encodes CASNDGVRGTGNSPLHF. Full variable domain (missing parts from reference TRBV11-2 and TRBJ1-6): EAGVAQSPRYKIIEKRQSVAFWCNPISGHATLYWYQQILGQGPKLLIQFQNNGVVDDSQLPKDRFSAERLKGVDSTLKIQPAKLEDSAVYLCASNDGVRGTGNSPLHFGNGTRLTVT.

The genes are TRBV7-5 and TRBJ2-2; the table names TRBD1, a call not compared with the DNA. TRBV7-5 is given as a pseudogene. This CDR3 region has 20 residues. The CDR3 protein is CARSLEGQNRGPADTGELFF. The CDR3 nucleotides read TGTGCCAGAAGCTTAGAGGGGCAAAACAGGGGGCCTGCTGACACCGGGGAGCTGTTTTTT.

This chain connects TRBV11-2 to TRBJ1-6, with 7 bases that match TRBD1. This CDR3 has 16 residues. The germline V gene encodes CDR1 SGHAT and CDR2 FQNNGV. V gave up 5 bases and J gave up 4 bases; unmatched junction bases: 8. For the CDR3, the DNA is TGTGCCAGCAGCCAGGGGGGCCAGGGATATAATTCACCCCTCCACTTT. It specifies CASSQGGQGYNSPLHF.

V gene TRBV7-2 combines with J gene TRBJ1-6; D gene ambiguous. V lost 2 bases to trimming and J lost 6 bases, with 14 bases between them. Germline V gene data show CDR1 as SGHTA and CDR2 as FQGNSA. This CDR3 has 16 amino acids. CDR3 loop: CASSLYGRQFNSPLHF. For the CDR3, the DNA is TGTGCCAGCAGCTTATATGGGAGGCAGTTTAATTCACCCCTCCACTTT.

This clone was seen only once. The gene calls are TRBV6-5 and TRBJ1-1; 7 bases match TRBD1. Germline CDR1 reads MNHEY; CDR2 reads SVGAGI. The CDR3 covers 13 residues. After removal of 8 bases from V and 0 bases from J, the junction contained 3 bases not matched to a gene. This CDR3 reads CASRDSMNTEAFF. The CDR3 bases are TGTGCCAGCCGGGACAGTATGAACACTGAAGCTTTCTTT.

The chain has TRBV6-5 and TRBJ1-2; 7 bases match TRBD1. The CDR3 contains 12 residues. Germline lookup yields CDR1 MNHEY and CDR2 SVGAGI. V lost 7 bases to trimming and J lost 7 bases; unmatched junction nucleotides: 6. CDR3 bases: TGTGCCAGCACCCGACAGGGTATTGGCTACACCTTC. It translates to CASTRQGIGYTF.

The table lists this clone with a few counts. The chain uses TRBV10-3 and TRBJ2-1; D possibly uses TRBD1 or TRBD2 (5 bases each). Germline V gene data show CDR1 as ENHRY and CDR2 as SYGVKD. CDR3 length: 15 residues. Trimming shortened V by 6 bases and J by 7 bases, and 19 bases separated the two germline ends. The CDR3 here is CAIRPGTRAVNEQFF. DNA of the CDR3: TGTGCCATCAGGCCCGGGACCCGGGCGGTGAATGAGCAGTTCTTC.

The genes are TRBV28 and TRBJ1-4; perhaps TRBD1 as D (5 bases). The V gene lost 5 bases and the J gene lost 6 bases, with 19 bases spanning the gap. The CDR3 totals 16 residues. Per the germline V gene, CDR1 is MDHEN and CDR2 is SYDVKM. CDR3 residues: CASSRAGLTNDEKLFF. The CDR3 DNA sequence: TGTGCCAGCAGTAGGGCAGGGCTAACAAATGATGAAAAACTGTTTTTT.

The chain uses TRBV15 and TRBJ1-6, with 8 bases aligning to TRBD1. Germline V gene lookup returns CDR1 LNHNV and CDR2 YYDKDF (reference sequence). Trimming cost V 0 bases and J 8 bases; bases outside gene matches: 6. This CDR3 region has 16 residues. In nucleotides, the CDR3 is TGTGCCACCAGCAGAGATCCCGGCAGGGGGCATTCACCCCTCCACTTT. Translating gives CATSRDPGRGHSPLHF.

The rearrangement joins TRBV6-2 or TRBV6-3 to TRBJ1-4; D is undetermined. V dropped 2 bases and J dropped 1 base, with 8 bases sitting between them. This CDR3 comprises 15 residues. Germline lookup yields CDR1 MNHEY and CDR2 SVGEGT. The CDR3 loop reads CASSYGGLTNEKLFF. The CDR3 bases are TGTGCCAGCAGTTACGGAGGACTAACTAATGAAAAACTGTTTTTT.

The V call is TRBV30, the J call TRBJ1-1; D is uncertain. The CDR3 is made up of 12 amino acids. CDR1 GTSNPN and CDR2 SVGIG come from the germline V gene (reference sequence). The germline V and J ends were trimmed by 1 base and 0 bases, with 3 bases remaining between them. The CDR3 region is CAWSEMNTEAFF. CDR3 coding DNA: TGTGCCTGGAGTGAGATGAACACTGAAGCTTTCTTT.

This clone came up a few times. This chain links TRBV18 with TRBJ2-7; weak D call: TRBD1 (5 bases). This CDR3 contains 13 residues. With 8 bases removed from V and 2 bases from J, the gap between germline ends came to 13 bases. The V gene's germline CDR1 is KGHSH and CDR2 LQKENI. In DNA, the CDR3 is TGTGCCAGCCGTCGTGACAGTGCCTACGAGCAGTACTTC. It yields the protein CASRRDSAYEQYF.

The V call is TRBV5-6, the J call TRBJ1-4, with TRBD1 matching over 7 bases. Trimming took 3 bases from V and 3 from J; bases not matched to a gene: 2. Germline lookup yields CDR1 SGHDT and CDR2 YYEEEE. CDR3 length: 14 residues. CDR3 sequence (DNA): TGTGCCAGCAGCTCGGGACAGCCTAATGAAAAACTGTTTTTT. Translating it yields CASSSGQPNEKLFF.

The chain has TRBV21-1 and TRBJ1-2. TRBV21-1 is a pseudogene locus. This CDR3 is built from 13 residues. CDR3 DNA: TGTGCCAGCAGCCCGGGTCGGGACTATGGCTACACCTTC. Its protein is CASSPGRDYGYTF.

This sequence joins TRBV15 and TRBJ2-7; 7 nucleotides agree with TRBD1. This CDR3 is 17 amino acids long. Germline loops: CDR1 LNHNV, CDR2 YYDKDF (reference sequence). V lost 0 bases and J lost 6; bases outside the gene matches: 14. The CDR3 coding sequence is TGTGCCACCAGCAGAGATCTTGTGACAGGGAGTACAGGCGAGCAGTACTTC. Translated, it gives CATSRDLVTGSTGEQYF. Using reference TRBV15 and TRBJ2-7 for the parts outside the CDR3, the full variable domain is DAMVIQNPRYQVTQFGKPVTLSCSQTLNHNVMYWYQQKSSQAPKLLFHYYDKDFNNEADTPDNFQSRRPNTSFCFLDIRSPGLGDTAMYLCATSRDLVTGSTGEQYFGPGTRLTVT.

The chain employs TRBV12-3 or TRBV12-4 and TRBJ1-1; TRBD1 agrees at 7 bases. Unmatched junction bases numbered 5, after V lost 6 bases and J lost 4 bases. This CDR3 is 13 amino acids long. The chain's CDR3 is CASSRDSLTEAFF. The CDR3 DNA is TGTGCCAGCAGCCGGGACAGCCTCACTGAAGCTTTCTTT.

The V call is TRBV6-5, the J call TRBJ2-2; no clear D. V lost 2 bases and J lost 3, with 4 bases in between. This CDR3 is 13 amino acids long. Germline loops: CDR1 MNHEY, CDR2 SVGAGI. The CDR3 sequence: CASSYGHTGELFF. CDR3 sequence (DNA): TGTGCCAGCAGTTACGGGCACACCGGGGAGCTGTTTTTT.

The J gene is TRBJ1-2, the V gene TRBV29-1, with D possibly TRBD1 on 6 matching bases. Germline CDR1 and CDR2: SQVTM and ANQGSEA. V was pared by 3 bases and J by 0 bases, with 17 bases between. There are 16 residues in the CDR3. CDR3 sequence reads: CSVEDSDEGANYGYTF. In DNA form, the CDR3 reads TGCAGCGTTGAGGACTCGGATGAGGGGGCTAACTATGGCTACACCTTC.

The CDR3 DNA reads TGTGCCAGCAGAGTAACGGGGGCCCTTAAGGATGAGCAGTTCTTC. Translation gives CASRVTGALKDEQFF. V and J are TRBV28 and TRBJ2-1, with D perhaps given as TRBD1 or TRBD2 (6 bases each). V was pared by 6 bases and J by 8 bases, with 20 bases between. The length of the CDR3 is 15 residues. CDR1 is MDHEN, CDR2 SYDVKM, per germline.

The CDR3 nucleotides are TGCGCCAGCAGCTTGGCGCAACAGATTAATGAAAAACTGTTTTTT. Its protein product is CASSLAQQINEKLFF. This rearrangement joins TRBV5-1 to TRBJ1-4; D is undetermined. Per germline, CDR1 SGHRS and CDR2 YFSETQ. The length of the CDR3 is 15 residues. The ends were cut back, 0 bases at V and 4 bases at J, with 10 bases in the middle.

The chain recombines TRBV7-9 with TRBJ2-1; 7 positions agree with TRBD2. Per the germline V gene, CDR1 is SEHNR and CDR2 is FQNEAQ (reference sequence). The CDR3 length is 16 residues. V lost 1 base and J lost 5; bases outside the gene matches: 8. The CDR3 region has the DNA TGTGCCAGCAGCTTAGGACGGGGGGTATTTGACAATGAGCAGTTCTTC. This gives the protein CASSLGRGVFDNEQFF.

The CDR3, as DNA: TGTGCCAGCAGGGGGTTGACCACCGGGGAGCTGTTTTTT. Amino acids: CASRGLTTGELFF. The V and J genes are TRBV6-5 and TRBJ2-2; no reliable D call. Per the germline V gene, CDR1 is MNHEY and CDR2 is SVGAGI. This CDR3 is built from 13 residues. With 6 bases removed from V and 4 bases from J, the gap between germline ends came to 9 bases.